The 22 T cell receptor beta chains presented below share a single source sample, sequenced in a study of blood T cell repertoires in COVID-19. The method was immunoSEQ multiplex PCR; TCRdb's version includes in-frame clones alone and lacks a portion of them. Of a few hundred thousand clones listed, over 70% were seen once; the top ten hold approximately 9%. The source material was peripheral blood. These receptor sequences come from a human donor in a cohort sampled during active COVID-19.

The rearrangement links TRBV18 to TRBJ2-2, with 10 bases identical to TRBD1. CDR1 is KGHSH and CDR2 is LQKENI in the germline V gene. The CDR3 sequence is 15 residues long. After removal of 3 bases from V and 7 bases from J, the junction contained 5 bases not matched to a gene. CDR3 nucleotide sequence: TGTGCCAGCTCACCGATTGGACAGGGGGACGGGGAGCTGTTTTTT. Translated: CASSPIGQGDGELFF.

The rearrangement joins TRBV20-1 to TRBJ2-7; D is unresolved. This CDR3 is 12 amino acids long. The V gene's germline CDR1 is DFQATT and CDR2 SNEGSKA (reference sequence). The V end was cut by 3 bases, the J end by 2 bases, with 8 bases between. The DNA for the CDR3 is TGCAGTGCTAGTGCCGGTACCTACGAGCAGTACTTC. Protein sequence: CSASAGTYEQYF.

This chain links TRBV3-1 (or the pseudogene TRBV3-2) with TRBJ2-7; a weak D match, TRBD1 (5 bases). V gave up 0 bases and J gave up 12 bases, with 12 bases separating them. The germline V gene has CDR1 LGHDT and CDR2 YNNKEL (reference sequence). The CDR3 contains 12 residues. The CDR3 bases are TGTGCCAGCAGCCAAGATCAGGGAACCACGTACTTC. It translates to CASSQDQGTTYF.

The V gene is TRBV6-1, the J gene TRBJ1-2, with D maybe TRBD1 (6 bases). The germline V gene has CDR1 MNHNS and CDR2 SASEGT. The CDR3 is 15 residues long. V shed 1 base and J shed 5 bases, with 14 bases lying between them. The CDR3: CASSEVGQGKYGYTF. CDR3 bases: TGTGCCAGCAGTGAAGTGGGCCAGGGGAAATATGGCTACACCTTC.

This clone came up once. This rearrangement joins TRBV4-1 to TRBJ2-7; possibly TRBD1 for D (6 bases). Trimming cost V 0 bases and J 0 bases, with 9 bases left between them. The length of the CDR3 is 15 residues. CDR1 and CDR2 from the germline V gene are MGHRA and YSYEKL. For the CDR3, the DNA is TGCGCCAGCAGCCAAGACCCAGGGGTCTCCTACGAGCAGTACTTC. This translates into CASSQDPGVSYEQYF.

The chain employs TRBV28 and TRBJ1-5, with D tentatively TRBD1 (6 bases). Trimming took 5 bases from V and 7 from J, leaving 12 bases between them. The germline V gene has CDR1 MDHEN and CDR2 SYDVKM. This CDR3 contains 13 residues. The CDR3 here is CASSLSGAQPQHF. The CDR3 DNA sequence: TGTGCCAGCAGTCTCTCAGGGGCCCAGCCCCAGCATTTT. The full variable domain, completed using reference TRBV28 and TRBJ1-5, is DVKVTQSSRYLVKRTGEKVFLECVQDMDHENMFWYRQDPGLGLRLIYFSYDVKMKEKGDIPEGYSVSREKKERFSLILESASTNQTSMYLCASSLSGAQPQHFGDGTRLSIL.

CDR3 in DNA: TGTGCCAGCAGTCCCCTCGGCGGGAGCACCTACAATGAGCAGTTCTTC. It is translated as CASSPLGGSTYNEQFF. This chain uses TRBV27 with TRBJ2-1; 7 nucleotides line up with TRBD2. The germline V gene has CDR1 MNHEY and CDR2 SMNVEV (reference sequence). This CDR3 spans 16 amino acids. Losses at the gene ends were 5 bases for V and 2 bases for J; bases not matched to a gene: 9.

The gene calls are TRBV29-1 and TRBJ1-1; D remains unclear. This CDR3 region has 14 residues. Deletions cut 1 base from V and 2 bases from J, with 11 bases between. Germline V lookup: CDR1 SQVTM, CDR2 ANQGSEA. CDR3: CSVEAIVVNTEAFF. The CDR3 DNA follows: TGCAGCGTTGAAGCTATTGTAGTAAACACTGAAGCTTTCTTT.

V and J are TRBV5-5 and TRBJ2-3; 10 bases are a match to TRBD2. V lost 5 bases to trimming and J lost 2 bases; unmatched junction nucleotides: 5. This CDR3 is built from 15 residues. The germline V gene encodes CDR1 SGHKS and CDR2 YYEKEE (reference sequence). Written as DNA, the CDR3 is TGTGCCAGCAGATTAGCGGGGGGAGACACAGATACGCAGTATTTT. As protein: CASRLAGGDTDTQYF.

The rearrangement uses TRBV4-2 and TRBJ2-7; 8 bases match TRBD1. The ends lost 4 bases at V and 4 bases at J; junction bases unmatched: 3. This CDR3 spans 13 amino acids. Germline V gives CDR1 LGHNA, CDR2 YNFKEQ. The DNA for the CDR3 is TGTGCCAGCAGCCCTTGGACAGGGTACGAGCAGTACTTC. This encodes CASSPWTGYEQYF.

The count of this clone is one. CDR3 bases: TGTGCCAGCTCACCATTGTCTAGCGGGAGCGGGACCCAGTACTTC. Encoded protein: CASSPLSSGSGTQYF. The chain links TRBV18 to TRBJ2-5, with TRBD2 identical over 10 bases. Trimming removed 2 bases from V and 7 bases from J; junction bases left unmatched: 7. The CDR3 extends over 15 amino acids. The V gene's germline CDR1 is KGHSH and CDR2 LQKENI.

V is TRBV6-2 or TRBV6-3 and J is TRBJ1-3; no clear D. This CDR3 contains 18 residues. Germline assignment: CDR1 MNHEY and CDR2 SVGEGT. The ends were cut back, 5 bases at V and 0 bases at J, with 20 bases in the middle. In DNA, the CDR3 is TGTGCCAGCAGTCCACTCGATCTCAACCGGGTCTCTGGAAACACCATATATTTT. The encoded protein is CASSPLDLNRVSGNTIYF.

The chain carries TRBV7-2 and TRBJ2-1; TRBD1 matches at 8 bases. CDR1 is SGHTA, CDR2 FQGNSA, per germline. V shed 8 bases and J 2 bases; nucleotides not matched to a gene: 5. The CDR3 contains 14 residues. CDR3 DNA: TGTGCCAGCTGGACAGGGTTCGCCTACAATGAGCAGTTCTTC. Its translation is CASWTGFAYNEQFF.

J is TRBJ2-1 and V is TRBV7-9, with TRBD2 matching 9 bases. The ends lost 10 bases at V and 7 bases at J; junction bases unmatched: 14. The CDR3 spans 15 residues. Per germline, CDR1 SEHNR and CDR2 FQNEAQ (reference sequence). The DNA of the CDR3 is TGTGCCACCCGCCCCCCCTTAGCGGGGGAGAATGAGCAGTTCTTC. Encoded protein: CATRPPLAGENEQFF.

The V call is TRBV5-1, the J call TRBJ1-2; TRBD1 aligns across 8 bases. Losses at the gene ends were 1 base for V and 10 bases for J; bases not matched to a gene: 12. In germline, CDR1 is SGHRS, CDR2 YFSETQ. The CDR3 length is 15 residues. The CDR3 DNA reads TGCGCCAGCAGCTTGCAGACGCAAGGACAGGGCTTCTACACCTTC. Translation: CASSLQTQGQGFYTF.

This clone occurred once. In DNA form, the CDR3 reads TGTGCCAGCAGTTTATCAGGGGAAAACACCATATATTTT. Amino acid sequence: CASSLSGENTIYF. This chain uses TRBV12-3 or TRBV12-4 with TRBJ1-3, with D possibly TRBD1 on 6 matching bases. V lost 2 bases and J 6 bases, leaving 8 bases between the germline ends. CDR3 length equals 13 residues.

The chain has TRBV6-5 and TRBJ1-5, with 8 bases lining up with TRBD1. The germline CDR1 and CDR2 sequences are MNHEY and SVGAGI. The CDR3 is made up of 15 amino acids. Germline trimming cut 6 bases from V and 1 base from J; bases unmatched to any gene: 5. The CDR3 loop is CASRNRGVSNQPQHF. CDR3 coding DNA: TGTGCCAGCAGAAACAGGGGGGTAAGCAATCAGCCCCAGCATTTT.

The rearrangement joins TRBV5-1 to TRBJ2-2; 7 bases agree with TRBD1. The CDR3 contains 16 residues. CDR1 and CDR2 (germline): SGHRS, YFSETQ. Trimming removed 4 bases from V and 7 bases from J; junction bases left unmatched: 13. The CDR3 region has the DNA TGCGCCAGCAGCCGGGACAGCGGTTTTATGGGCGGGGAGCTGTTTTTT. Its protein product is CASSRDSGFMGGELFF.

The rearrangement joins TRBV5-1 to TRBJ2-1, with a weak D call TRBD2 (8 bases). V was pared by 3 bases and J by 16 bases, with 29 bases between. The V gene's germline CDR1 is SGHRS and CDR2 YFSETQ. The CDR3 length is 16 residues. In DNA, the CDR3 is TGCGCCAGCAGCTGGGAGGGACAGTCAAGCGGGAGCACGCACTTCTTC. Its protein product is CASSWEGQSSGSTHFF.

The chain joins TRBV19 to TRBJ2-3, with D possibly being TRBD1 (6 bases). The CDR3 is 14 amino acids. The V gene's germline CDR1 is LNHDA and CDR2 SQIVND (reference sequence). V was clipped by 9 bases and J by 0 bases, with 13 bases between them. The chain's CDR3 is CASRRGVSTDTQYF. The CDR3 nucleotides are TGTGCCAGCCGCAGGGGAGTGAGCACAGATACGCAGTATTTT.

The chain combines TRBV5-8 with TRBJ1-3; no clear D gene. The V end lost 2 bases, the J end lost 2 bases, and 8 bases lay between the germline ends. The CDR3 loop spans 14 amino acids. The V gene's germline CDR1 is SGHTS and CDR2 YDEGEE. This chain's CDR3 is CASSFFTAGNTIYF. Written as DNA, the CDR3 is TGTGCCAGCAGCTTTTTTACGGCTGGAAACACCATATATTTT.

The V call is TRBV5-1, the J call TRBJ2-4; TRBD2 aligns across 8 bases. V was clipped by 3 bases and J by 0 bases; unmatched bases: 8. The CDR3 has 17 amino acids. The V gene's germline CDR1 is SGHRS and CDR2 YFSETQ. The CDR3 sequence: CASSSSPGGAAKNIQYF. CDR3 DNA sequence: TGCGCCAGCAGCTCAAGCCCCGGGGGGGCAGCCAAAAACATTCAGTACTTC. The full variable domain, in which reference TRBV5-1 and TRBJ2-4 provide the parts outside the CDR3, is KAGVTQTPRYLIKTRGQQVTLSCSPISGHRSVSWYQQTPGQGLQFLFEYFSETQRNKGNFPGRFSGRQFSNSRSEMNVSTLELGDSALYLCASSSSPGGAAKNIQYFGAGTRLSVL.